The clone carrying this T cell receptor beta chain has just one count. Here immunoSEQ multiplex PCR was the method, and the copy in TCRdb shows in-frame clones only, minus some. The profile covers over 2 million clones, with 85% to 95% appearing a single time and approximately 0.4% taken by the ten largest. This sample was taken from a study of shared clonotypes between healthy human individuals. Germline V gene lookup returns CDR1 MDHEN and CDR2 SYDVKM. V was cut by 9 bases and J by 7 bases, with 12 bases left in between. The length of the CDR3 is 11 residues. The TCR sequence derives from a man aged 18-30 years in good health. Some clones in this sample may be carry-over from other donors' samples. V is TRBV28 and J is TRBJ1-1; D unclear. Sequences were obtained from naive CD4+ T cells from PBMCs. As for subset: CD45RA+ positively selected. CDR3 protein: CASESAGEAFF. The DNA of the CDR3 is TGTGCCAGTGAGTCTGCCGGTGAAGCTTTCTTT.